This T cell receptor (beta chain) was captured by sequencing in a study of CD8 T cells in ankylosing spondylitis. Study outcomes and limitations: Seemingly distinctive of ankylosing spondylitis blood was a TCR beta motif formed by eight highly homologous variants. As for the disease-linked clones, they showed a CD8+ phenotype and occurred at relatively low frequencies in peripheral blood. Clones linked to disease were reported to show significant enrichment in matched ankylosing spondylitis synovial fluid.

This CDR3 region has 15 residues. CDR1 is MGHRA and CDR2 is YSYEKL in the germline V gene. V lost 1 base and J 3 bases, leaving 10 bases between the germline ends. It was by quantitative 5'-RACE with molecular barcodes that TCR beta libraries were made. TCRdb reanalysed the 5' RACE reads using MiXCR and keeps one entry per CDR3 protein. The profile covers around 130,000 distinct CDR3 sequences, with roughly 18% appearing a single time and roughly 30% taken by the ten largest. This clonotype was seen a handful of times. Antigen: not known. This chain joins TRBV4-1 and TRBJ2-4; D perhaps matches TRBD2 (6 bases). Sequencing used blood, either unsorted or a sorted T cell fraction (not recorded which). The sequence came from a male donor with ankylosing spondylitis. The CDR3, as DNA: TGCGCCAGCAGCCAAGTGCCGGGAGTCAAAAACATTCAGTACTTC. It is translated as CASSQVPGVKNIQYF.